This TCR beta chain was captured by sequencing in a study of blood T cell repertoires in COVID-19. Overall study context: Donors in the United States, Italy and Spain gave samples during acute or convalescent COVID-19.

The method was immunoSEQ multiplex PCR; TCRdb's version includes in-frame clones alone and lacks a portion of them. The sample has around 99,000 clones; 90% are singletons. V lost 6 bases to trimming and J lost 3 bases; unmatched junction nucleotides: 3. The CDR3 consists of 14 residues. CDR1 is MRHNA and CDR2 is SNTAGT in the germline V gene. The sample comprised peripheral blood. The V gene is TRBV6-4, the J gene TRBJ1-5, with 9 bases aligning to TRBD1. The sequence came from a man aged 50-59 years with acute or convalescent COVID-19. CDR3 DNA sequence: TGTGCCAGCAGGACAGGGGGGCTCAATCAGCCCCAGCATTTT. The encoded protein is CASRTGGLNQPQHF.